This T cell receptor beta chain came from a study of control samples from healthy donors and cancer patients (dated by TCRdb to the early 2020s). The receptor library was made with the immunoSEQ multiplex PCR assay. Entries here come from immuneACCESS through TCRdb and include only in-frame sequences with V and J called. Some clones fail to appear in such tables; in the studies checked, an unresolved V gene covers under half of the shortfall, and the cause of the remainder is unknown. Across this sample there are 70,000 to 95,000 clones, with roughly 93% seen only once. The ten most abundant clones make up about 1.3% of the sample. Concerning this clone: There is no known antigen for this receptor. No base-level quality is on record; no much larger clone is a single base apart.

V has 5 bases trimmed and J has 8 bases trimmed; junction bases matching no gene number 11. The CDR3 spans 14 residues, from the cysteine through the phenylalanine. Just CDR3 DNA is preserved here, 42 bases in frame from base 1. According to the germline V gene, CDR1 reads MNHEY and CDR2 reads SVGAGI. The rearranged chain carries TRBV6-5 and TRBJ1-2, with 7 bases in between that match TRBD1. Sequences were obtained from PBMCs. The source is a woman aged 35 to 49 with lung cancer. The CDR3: CASSRGPGSSGYTF. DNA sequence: TGTGCCAGCAGTAGGGGGCCGGGCTCCTCCGGCTACACCTTC.